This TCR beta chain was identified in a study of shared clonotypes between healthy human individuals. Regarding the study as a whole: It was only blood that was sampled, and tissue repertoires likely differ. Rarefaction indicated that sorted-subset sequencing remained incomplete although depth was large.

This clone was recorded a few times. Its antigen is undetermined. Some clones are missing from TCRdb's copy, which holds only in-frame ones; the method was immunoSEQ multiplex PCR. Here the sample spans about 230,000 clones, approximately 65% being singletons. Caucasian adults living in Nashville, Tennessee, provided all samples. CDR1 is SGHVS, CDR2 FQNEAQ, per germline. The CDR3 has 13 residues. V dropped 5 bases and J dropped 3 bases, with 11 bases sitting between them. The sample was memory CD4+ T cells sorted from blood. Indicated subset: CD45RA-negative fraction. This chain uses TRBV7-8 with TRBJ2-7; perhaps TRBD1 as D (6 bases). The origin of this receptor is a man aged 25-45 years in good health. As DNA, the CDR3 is TGTGCCAGCAGCACTCAACAGGGCTACGAGCAGTACTTC. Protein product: CASSTQQGYEQYF.